This T cell receptor beta chain derives from a study of vaccination effects on CD4 cells after COVID-19. Study summary: In the ViraFEST assay, antigen-specific CD4+ clonotypes were identified by expansion after peptide-pool stimulation.

Notes on the study in general: Clones induced by infection and by vaccine showed marked clonal contraction late after vaccination.

Per germline, CDR1 MNHEY and CDR2 SVGAGI. The CDR3 runs to 13 residues. Deletions cut 0 bases from V and 5 bases from J, with 6 bases between. Culturing for more than eight days preceded CD4+ T cell isolation. Of the BNT162b2 and mRNA-1273 vaccines, participants received two doses of one or the other. Assay used: immunoSEQ multiplex PCR; TCRdb lists only in-frame clones, some missing. The sample consists of tens of thousands of clones, around 85% of them appearing once. In the case of this clone: The antigen is unknown.

This receptor was obtained from a human donor who received a COVID-19 vaccine. V and J are TRBV6-5 and TRBJ2-3; D is unresolved. Sequences were derived from CD4+ T cells from PBMCs cultured without peptide, sampled after COVID-19 vaccination. The DNA for the CDR3 is TGTGCCAGCAGTTACTCGGATGGAGATACGCAGTATTTT. It is translated as CASSYSDGDTQYF.